This paragraph covers one T cell receptor (beta chain) sequence. Its antigen remains unidentified. Base qualities are not at hand, and no much larger clone is one base apart. The immunoSEQ Assay, a bias-controlled multiplex PCR, was used to amplify TCRbeta CDR3 regions from genomic DNA. As for how the authors treated the data: Nucleated cell counts per sample were estimated from amplification of reference gene primers within the assay. To quantify the absolute abundance of each unique TCRbeta CDR3 rearrangement, sequence reads were collapsed and filtered. Productive Simpson clonality was computed per sample as the square root of Simpson's diversity index over productive rearrangements. Sourced from immuneACCESS, this table was stored by TCRdb with only in-frame sequences that have V and J called. A share of the clones is absent; for the studies checked, an unresolved V gene accounts for under half, and the remainder has no known explanation. V, J and clone size derive from that table, while D and trimming were established from the DNA sequence. The sample table lists about 42,000 clones, about 81% of them with a count of one. The ten largest clonotypes hold roughly 47% of the sample.

Collaborating institutions collected whole blood in K2EDTA tubes following their own protocols. Collaborator samples were shipped for TCRbeta analysis as frozen whole blood, isolated PBMCs, or DNA extracted from either sample type. The data were obtained in a study of blood T cell repertoires in COVID-19 (dated by TCRdb to about 2020). Background on the whole study: Collaborator samples came from the United States, Italy and Spain and covered acute and convalescent phases of COVID-19. The material from the prospective study consisted of cDNA or gDNA derived from T cells, B-cell-depleted T cells, or PBMCs. Deeply sampled blood TCRbeta repertoires from subjects exposed to, actively infected with, or recovered from COVID-19 were included in the dataset. The repertoires were released in a freely available public database intended as a resource for research on the immune response to SARS-CoV-2. Samples came from the ongoing ImmuneRACE study (first 160 participants) plus 1,254 subjects from 6 global collaborators. The sample metadata nearly always contained a de-identified subject ID, COVID-19 status, age in years and sex. Where HLA class I and class II types were available, the types were taken from metadata supplied by the sample provider, not from assay-based typing. What the study reported, not specific to this receptor: How much clinical and demographic metadata was included differed by source and by participant, and the metadata was provided uncurated.

Reading from cysteine to phenylalanine, the CDR3 counts 14 amino acids. Here the CDR3 DNA is all that survives: 42 bases in frame from base 1. The V end gives up 6 bases and the J end 6 bases, leaving 9 bases in the junction not matched to a gene. The CDR1 and CDR2 encoded by the germline V gene (reference sequence) are LNHDA and SQIVND. The rearrangement combines TRBV19 with TRBJ1-1; 8 junctional bases match TRBD1. Sequenced material: peripheral blood. The sequence was obtained from a human donor in a cohort sampled during active COVID-19. The CDR3 has the sequence CASRSRDRIAEAFF. The DNA reads TGTGCCAGTAGAAGCCGGGACAGGATCGCTGAAGCTTTCTTT. With the portions outside the CDR3 filled from the reference TRBV19 and TRBJ1-1 genes, the complete variable region becomes DGGITQSPKYLFRKEGQNVTLSCEQNLNHDAMYWYRQDPGQGLRLIYYSQIVNDFQKGDIAEGYSVSREKKESFPLTVTSAQKNPTAFYLCASRSRDRIAEAFFGQGTRLTVV.